The present entry profiles one T cell receptor beta chain with its context. This CDR3 comprises 13 residues. After removal of 3 bases from V and 8 bases from J, the junction contained 4 bases not matched to a gene. Germline loops: CDR1 KGHSH, CDR2 LQKENI. The sample comes from a study of OX40 agonist ivuxolimab in advanced cancers. For the study at large: Patients were treated with intravenous ivuxolimab, dosed at 0.01 to 10 mg/kg and infused every 2 weeks.

Sequenced by immunoSEQ multiplex PCR; TCRdb stores in-frame clones only, minus some. This table has 72,000 or so clones, 84% appearing once. The chain has TRBV18 and TRBJ1-1, with TRBD1 matching 9 bases. This TCR was recovered from an adult with an advanced solid tumor such as melanoma, head and neck, liver or kidney cancer. The sequencing used CD4+ or CD8+ T cells sorted from blood, collected in a trial of the OX40 agonist ivuxolimab. DNA of the CDR3: TGTGCCAGCTCACCGATGGGACAGGGAGAAGCTTTCTTT. It yields the protein CASSPMGQGEAFF.